This TCR beta chain was identified during a study of PD-1 blockade in classical Hodgkin lymphoma (dated by TCRdb to about 2020). Concerning the study at large: Nivolumab dosing was 3 mg/kg intravenously every 2 weeks, continuing until either disease progression or unacceptable toxicity. To define a peripheral blood immune signature of response to PD-1 blockade in classical Hodgkin lymphoma, the study combined TCR beta sequencing with CyTOF. What the work shows at the level of the full study, not this receptor alone: Newly diagnosed patients were reported to have lower baseline TCR diversity than healthy donors, and relapsed/refractory patients were reported to have lower baseline TCR diversity still. By C4D1, a significant rise was seen in CD4+ TCR diversity but not in CD8+ TCR diversity (p=0.0027 vs p=0.16), and the rise was most apparent among complete responders (p=0.02). Trial patients with a complete response had baseline diversity similar to that of newly diagnosed patients, while partial responders and progressors had significantly lower diversity. Only a single clinical trial cohort was studied, and what caused the repertoire differences, possibly disease activity or prior therapy, remained undefined. Patients starting nivolumab less than 1 year after ASCT had lower diversity and were excluded from later analyses to avoid confounding by immune reconstitution.

Sample time point, as interpreted from the label and publication: cycle 2 day 1 (C2D1) of nivolumab. Every trial patient had relapsed after autologous stem cell transplantation, and cohorts A, B and C differed in prior brentuximab vedotin exposure. A total of under 70 patients with relapsed/refractory classical Hodgkin lymphoma made up the trial cohort, and each patient's best overall response was complete response, partial response or progressive disease. In the multi-cohort phase II CheckMate 205 trial, trial patients received single-agent nivolumab. An independent review committee assessed best overall response by applying the 2007 International Working Group response criteria. Trial PBMCs were collected immediately before nivolumab initiation (C1D1) and during therapy at cycle 2 day 1 and cycle 4 day 1. Peripheral blood was collected in 8 mL Vacutainer Cell Preparation Tubes, from which PBMCs were isolated by centrifugation and then cryopreserved.

Genomic DNA was isolated using the Qiagen DNeasy kit from unsorted PBMCs as well as from negatively selected CD4+ and CD8+ fractions. Amplification of TCR beta CDR3 regions was done by immunoSEQ multiplex PCR with primers that anneal to V and J segments. A synthetic immune receptor repertoire was used to minimize amplification bias, and any residual bias was removed computationally once sequencing was done. In the original analysis: Repertoire diversity was quantified as the Shannon entropy index using custom Python scripts. Unsorted, CD4+ and CD8+ repertoires were analyzed separately, except for combined analyses in which CD4+ and CD8+ sequences were merged in silico. A clone was considered expanded if an increase in frequency of at least 2-fold after treatment relative to C1D1 was found, and a pseudocount of 0.5 was applied to clones undetected at baseline. Clones with 0 or 1 copy at C1D1 were defined as singleton clones, while clones with 2 or more copies were defined as non-singleton clones. Clones expanded in unsorted samples were labelled as CD4+, CD8+ or unknown by matching protein sequences in sorted samples from the same patient. Wilcoxon tests on paired samples were used to test diversity changes from C1D1 to C4D1. Here the immuneACCESS table is served through TCRdb, limited to in-frame sequences with V and J called. Missing clones are a known gap in these copies; in checked studies unresolved V genes cover under half, and the rest lacks a known reason. The DNA was the basis for D and trimming; V, J and clone size are from that table. Here the sample has about 18,000 clones; 75% to 90% occur a single time. Of the sample, approximately 14% falls within the top ten clones.

With respect to this clone: There is no known antigen for this receptor. No base-level quality is on record; no much larger clone is a single base apart.

The sequencing used peripheral blood mononuclear cells (PBMCs), collected before the second cycle of nivolumab. The receptor was derived from a human donor with classical Hodgkin lymphoma.

CDR3 region: CASSQSGRSGTDTQYF. The DNA sequence is TGCGCCAGCAGTCAATCGGGCAGGTCGGGCACAGATACGCAGTATTTT. The rearrangement combines TRBV23-1 with TRBJ2-3, with the D segment identity uncertain. TRBV23-1 is designated an ORF whose function remains uncertain. A distance of 11 bases separates the germline ends of V and J, which lose 0 bases and 1 base respectively. The CDR3, cysteine through phenylalanine, is 16 amino acids long. The entry retains the CDR3 DNA only, 48 bases that are in frame from base 1.